This TCR beta chain was sequenced in a study of PD-L1 blockade in urothelial cancer. Across the whole study: Analysis of blood occurred 3 weeks (second dose) and 6 weeks after treatment start.

Germline lookup yields CDR1 MGHRA and CDR2 YSYEKL. The CDR3 is 17 residues long. The junction had 15 bases not matched to a gene; V was cut back by 4 bases and J by 5 bases. The time point: pretreatment peripheral blood. Regarding this clone: The antigen is not known.

The study, taken as a whole, reports: Sub-median blood TCR clonality before treatment predicted longer survival.

TCRdb keeps only in-frame clones here, not all; method: immunoSEQ multiplex PCR. The sample includes roughly 20,000 clones, approximately 89% seen only once; the top ten take about 13%. The rearrangement links TRBV4-1 to TRBJ2-7, with 9 bases lining up with TRBD2. The specimen comprised PBMCs, sampled around atezolizumab (anti-PD-L1) treatment. The source of this sequence is a man aged 70 or older with urothelial cancer. The chain's CDR3 is CASSLHQRGASVNEQYF. CDR3 DNA: TGCGCCAGCAGCCTCCACCAGCGGGGGGCGAGTGTAAACGAGCAGTACTTC.